Presented here are 9 T cell receptor beta chains from one specimen sequenced in a study of CD8+ T cells in alopecia areata. Sequencing used cDNA as its template, made by extracting RNA and reverse transcribing it. Sequenced by immunoSEQ multiplex PCR; TCRdb stores in-frame clones only, minus some. The table lists tens of thousands of clones, around 40% of them singletons. The sample consisted of NKG2D-low CD8+ T cells sorted from blood. The receptors come from a human donor with alopecia areata.

This clone was recorded a few times. This chain connects TRBV2 to TRBJ1-6; D is unclear. V was trimmed by 3 bases and J by 6 bases, leaving 12 bases between them. The germline V gene has CDR1 SNHLY and CDR2 FYNNEI. This CDR3 is 15 amino acids long. The chain's CDR3 is CASSEGRPVNSPLHF. In DNA form, the CDR3 reads TGTGCCAGCAGTGAGGGCAGGCCAGTTAATTCACCCCTCCACTTT.

This clone was seen more than once but under ten times. J is TRBJ2-1 and V is TRBV7-9; 10 nucleotides agree with TRBD2. Germline V CDR1 and CDR2: SEHNR, FQNEAQ (reference sequence). The length of the CDR3 is 15 residues. V gave up 8 bases and J gave up 7 bases; unmatched junction bases: 11. The CDR3 protein is CASSLAGDFPNEQFF. The CDR3, as DNA: TGTGCCAGCTCCCTAGCGGGAGACTTCCCTAATGAGCAGTTCTTC. Drawing the rest from reference TRBV7-9 and TRBJ2-1, the complete variable domain is DTGVSQNPRHKITKRGQNVTFRCDPISEHNRLYWYRQTLGQGPEFLTYFQNEAQLEKSRLLSDRFSAERPKGSFSTLEIQRTEQGDSAMYLCASSLAGDFPNEQFFGPGTRLTVL.

This clone was seen only a few times. The chain links TRBV14 to TRBJ1-2; D is unclear. CDR3 length equals 12 residues. In germline, CDR1 is SGHDN, CDR2 FVKESK. Trimming cost V 1 base and J 7 bases, with 7 bases left between them. CDR3 nucleotide sequence: TGTGCCAGCAGCCAAGTGTTGGGTGGCTACACCTTC. Translating gives CASSQVLGGYTF.

The chain joins TRBV7-9 to TRBJ1-2; D uncertain. CDR3 size: 13 residues. CDR1 and CDR2 (germline): SEHNR, FQNEAQ (reference sequence). V was trimmed by 3 bases and J by 2 bases, leaving 7 bases between them. The chain's CDR3 is CASSFGGNYGYTF. The CDR3 DNA sequence: TGTGCCAGCAGCTTTGGTGGAAACTATGGCTACACCTTC.

The chain joins TRBV9 to TRBJ2-7; 10 bases match TRBD2. V lost 0 bases, J lost 5 bases, and 5 bases stayed unmatched. Germline V gene sequence: CDR1 SGDLS, CDR2 YYNGEE. CDR3 length: 15 residues. As DNA, the CDR3 is TGTGCCAGCAGCGTAGGAGATAGCGGGAGGAACGAGCAGTACTTC. Protein sequence: CASSVGDSGRNEQYF. The entire variable domain, with the rest obtained from reference TRBV9 and TRBJ2-7, is as follows: DSGVTQTPKHLITATGQRVTLRCSPRSGDLSVYWYQQSLDQGLQFLIQYYNGEERAKGNILERFSAQQFPDLHSELNLSSLELGDSALYFCASSVGDSGRNEQYFGPGTRLTVT.

The chain links TRBV30 to TRBJ2-1, with D hard to call. V shed 0 bases and J shed 10 bases, with 7 bases lying between them. Germline CDR1 and CDR2: GTSNPN and SVGIG (reference sequence). The CDR3 totals 11 residues. CDR3 bases: TGTGCCTGGAGTGTAGCCCCCGAGCAGTTCTTC. Amino acid sequence: CAWSVAPEQFF. The full variable domain, with the rest looked up from reference TRBV30 and TRBJ2-1, is SQTIHQWPATLVQPVGSPLSLECTVEGTSNPNLYWYRQAAGRGLQLLFYSVGIGQISSEVPQNLSASRPQDRQFILSSKKLLLSDSGFYLCAWSVAPEQFFGPGTRLTVL.

The table lists this clone with a count of one. CDR3 protein: CASSLQDSGKGVDTQYF. For the CDR3, the DNA is TGTGCCAGCAGCCTCCAGGATAGCGGGAAAGGCGTGGATACGCAGTATTTT. The V call is TRBV7-2, the J call TRBJ2-3; TRBD2 aligns across 8 bases. Germline V gives CDR1 SGHTA, CDR2 FQGNSA. Losses at the gene ends were 5 bases for V and 6 bases for J; bases not matched to a gene: 16. The CDR3 extends over 17 amino acids.

J is TRBJ2-7 and V is TRBV30; D possibly corresponds to TRBD1 (5 bases). CDR3 size: 11 residues. In germline, CDR1 is GTSNPN, CDR2 SVGIG (reference sequence). The germline V and J ends were trimmed by 3 bases and 7 bases, with 10 bases remaining between them. CDR3 in DNA: TGTGCCTGGAGCAGGGCGAAGGAGCAGTACTTC. As protein: CAWSRAKEQYF.

This sequence joins TRBV27 and TRBJ2-7; 11 bases map to TRBD1. CDR1 and CDR2 (germline): MNHEY, SMNVEV (reference sequence). This CDR3 contains 14 residues. The V and J ends lost 5 bases and 3 bases, in that order; junction bases with no gene match: 3. CDR3 nucleotides: TGTGCCAGCAGTACCGGGACAGGGGGCTACGAGCAGTACTTC. Its translation is CASSTGTGGYEQYF.